This T cell receptor (beta chain) was documented in a study of cytomegalovirus exposure and HLA in healthy donors (dated by TCRdb to about 2017). Study-wide context: A later analysis indicated that the 100 to 150 validation repertoires were generated on the platform also employed for the roughly 720 repertoires of the first cohort. The study aimed to test whether cataloging public T cell receptors could reveal signatures of past pathogen exposure. A separate validation cohort of some 130 different subjects was used in addition to the approximately 610-subject first cohort. High-throughput TCR immunosequencing, statistical association of individual TCRs with disease status, and machine learning were combined to predict cytomegalovirus infection status.

The CDR3 covers 13 residues, taking in both the cysteine and the phenylalanine. The read is trimmed to its CDR3 DNA, 39 bases read in frame from base 1. V loses 9 bases, J loses 2 bases, and the germline ends lie 11 bases apart. The germline V gene (reference sequence) yields MNHEY for CDR1 and SMNVEV for CDR2. Receptors were amplified or captured by the immunoSEQ multiplex PCR assay. In the original analysis: To diagnose cytomegalovirus status from the catalog of TCR beta chain sequences, a statistical classification framework was built. TCRdb holds this immuneACCESS table with in-frame rearrangements only. Some clones are missing; in checked studies, unresolved V genes explain under half, and the rest has no known cause. Clone size and the V and J calls come from that table; the DNA yielded D and trimming. For this sample there are 60,000 to 70,000 clones; almost 95% appear just once. The top ten hold 5.3% of the sample.

About this clone itself: The antigen this receptor binds is unknown. The input lacks base qualities; no much larger clone sits a single base away.

Results and caveats for the whole study, not just this receptor: The study gave a list of about 160 TCR beta chains associated with cytomegalovirus. In vitro tests confirmed that a few of the cytomegalovirus-associated TCR beta chains recognize cytomegalovirus antigens. According to the authors, the approach could potentially be generalized to other disease states and immunological phenotypes. Cytomegalovirus status was reported to be diagnosed by the classifier with high specificity and sensitivity in both the original and validation cohorts. A later analysis lacked HLA typing for the validation cohort, so it scored co-occurrence in that cohort across all 120 or so repertoires. Most TCR sequences were observed very rarely across donors, whereas some public TCRs were present in many individuals. Of the cluster scores, about 94% were above 0 in a later analysis, which found that TCRs clustered in the first cohort also tended to co-occur in the 90 to 150 validation repertoires.

The donors were included in the validation cohort of 130 or so subjects, a group kept apart from the roughly 700-subject first cohort. The receptor was derived from a man aged 18 to 30 in good health and CMV-seropositive. The rearranged segments are TRBV27 and TRBJ1-5, and the D gene may be TRBD1, 6 bases matching. The sequenced sample consisted of PBMCs. The CDR3 loop reads CASGGSGNQPQHF. The sequenced DNA is TGTGCCAGTGGGGGCTCCGGCAATCAGCCCCAGCATTTT.